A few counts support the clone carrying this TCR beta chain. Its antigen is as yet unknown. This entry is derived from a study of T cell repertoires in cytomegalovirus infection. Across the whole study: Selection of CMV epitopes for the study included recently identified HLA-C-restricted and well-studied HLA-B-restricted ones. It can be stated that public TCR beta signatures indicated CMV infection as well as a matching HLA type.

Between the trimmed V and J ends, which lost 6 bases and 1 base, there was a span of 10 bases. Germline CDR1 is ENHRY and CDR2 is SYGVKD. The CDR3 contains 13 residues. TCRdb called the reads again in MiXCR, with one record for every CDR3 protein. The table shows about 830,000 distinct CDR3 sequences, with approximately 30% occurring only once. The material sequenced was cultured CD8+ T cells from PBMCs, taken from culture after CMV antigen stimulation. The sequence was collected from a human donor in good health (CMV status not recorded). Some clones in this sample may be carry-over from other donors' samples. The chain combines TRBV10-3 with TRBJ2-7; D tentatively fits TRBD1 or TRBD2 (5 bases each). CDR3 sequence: CAIRPGPSYEQYF. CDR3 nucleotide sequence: TGTGCCATCAGACCGGGACCTTCCTACGAGCAGTACTTC.